This TCR beta chain was retrieved from a study of cytomegalovirus exposure and HLA in healthy donors. Study summary: Findings of an earlier analysis included about 100 million unique TCR beta sequences from about 180 million T cells.

Overall study findings and caveats: Among the CMV-associated chains, a few were confirmed in vitro as specific for CMV antigens. Immune exposure data for these donors was limited to CMV serostatus.

The length of the CDR3 is 16 residues. The PCR made use of 60 Vbeta and 13 Jbeta primers. Sequenced by immunoSEQ multiplex PCR; TCRdb stores in-frame clones only, minus some. The sample records around 210,000 clones, around 83% being singletons. As regards this clone: Its antigen is unknown.

The chain is built from TRBV21-1 and TRBJ2-5; the table's D gene call, TRBD1, was not cross checked with the DNA. TRBV21-1 is classified as a pseudogene. The specimen sequenced was PBMCs. The TCR comes from a girl aged 2 to 10 in good health and CMV-seronegative. DNA for the CDR3: TGTGCCAGCTGCGCGGCCCTTGGACAGGTAAAAGAGACCCAGTACTTC. Protein product: CASCAALGQVKETQYF.